Reported below is one T cell receptor (beta chain). The entry originates in a study of blood T cell repertoires in COVID-19. Trimming stripped 5 bases from V and 4 bases from J, with 8 bases between. The CDR3 sequence is 12 residues long. The germline gives CDR1 MNHNY, CDR2 SVGAGI (reference sequence). The Seattle patients, enrolled during active infection, were followed longitudinally. The table came from immunoSEQ multiplex PCR; TCRdb's copy has only in-frame clones and leaves some out. This sample has about 95,000 clones, with about nine tenths found just once. The source is a man aged 60 to 75 with COVID-19, enrolled during active disease. The sequenced sample was peripheral blood. The V gene is TRBV6-6, the J gene TRBJ1-2, with D unresolved. The CDR3 is CASSQEGYGYTF. The CDR3, as DNA: TGTGCCAGCAGTCAGGAGGGCTATGGCTACACCTTC.